The source of this TCR beta chain is a study of identical twins. Study results and caveats: Twin-shared out-of-frame alpha sequences were enriched for low generation probability. Memory repertoires lacked the insertion deficit that abundant cord blood beta clonotypes showed.

TCRdb re-derived calls from the 5' RACE reads in MiXCR, one entry per CDR3 protein. The sample lists 250,000 to 300,000 distinct CDR3 sequences, about 8.5% occurring once. Healthy Caucasians supplied all donations. The CDR3 extends over 13 amino acids. CDR1 is SGHRS, CDR2 YFSETQ, per germline. Trimming shortened V by 9 bases and J by 3 bases, and 15 bases separated the two germline ends. To note about this clonotype: The antigen remains undetermined.

The same data also contributed to another study, on yellow fever vaccine responses in identical twins.

The sequence came from a woman aged 18-29 years in good health. The gene calls are TRBV5-1 and TRBJ1-1; TRBD1 might be the D (5 bases). The sample taken for sequencing was CD8+ T cells sorted from blood. CDR3 nucleotides: TGCGCCACCAGTCCCGGGGGAGACACTGAAGCTTTCTTT. This codes for CATSPGGDTEAFF.